This T cell receptor (beta chain) was sequenced for a study of CD8 T cells in ankylosing spondylitis. Trimming took off 11 bases at V and 1 base at J, with 24 bases between the two ends. The CDR3 covers 16 residues. Per the germline V gene, CDR1 is MRHNA and CDR2 is SNTAGT. On this clonotype: Its antigen is as yet unknown.

Quantitative 5'-RACE with molecular barcodes generated TCR beta libraries. Each CDR3 protein gets one entry after TCRdb re-called the 5' RACE reads with MiXCR. The sample includes under 300,000 distinct CDR3 sequences, roughly a tenth seen only once; the top ten take 6% to 8.5%. Study outcomes and limitations: In ankylosing spondylitis patients, matched synovial fluid reportedly showed significant enrichment of disease-linked clones. A CD8+ phenotype characterized the disease-linked clones, which were relatively rare in peripheral blood. Fewer than 10 highly homologous variants made up a TCR beta motif that seemed to typify ankylosing spondylitis blood.

The J gene is TRBJ2-7, the V gene TRBV6-4; D assignment may be TRBD1 or TRBD2 (6 bases each). The sequence derives from a male donor with ankylosing spondylitis or in good health (not recorded which). Material for sequencing was blood, either unsorted or a sorted T cell fraction (not recorded which). The DNA of the CDR3 is TGTGCCGGCTGGACGGGGGCTCGGGTGCGGTCCTACGAGCAGTACTTC. Protein: CAGWTGARVRSYEQYF.